This T cell receptor (beta chain) was sequenced in a study of identical twins. General study points: Fewer insertions were carried by abundant cord blood beta clonotypes, but none was seen in memory repertoires. The analysis was cross-sectional rather than longitudinal within donors. Invariant T cells like MAIT and iNKT could partly confound the zero-insertion analyses.

TCRdb redid the calling of the 5' RACE reads with MiXCR, one entry per CDR3 protein. The repertoire holds 1,800,000 or so distinct CDR3 sequences, with roughly a third as singletons. Healthy Caucasian donors formed the entire cohort. As to this clonotype: Its antigen is not identified.

Material: cord blood. This receptor was identified in a newborn girl in good health.

The CDR3 spells CASRIREDPSYNEQFF. The CDR3 bases are TGCGCCAGCAGGATTAGGGAGGACCCCTCCTACAATGAGCAGTTCTTC. The V and J genes are TRBV5-1 and TRBJ2-1; a weak D match, TRBD2 (6 bases). In germline, CDR1 is SGHRS, CDR2 YFSETQ. The CDR3 covers 16 residues. Trimming took off 5 bases at V and 0 bases at J, with 15 bases between the two ends.